Listed below are T cell receptor beta chains from one sample, sequenced in a study of T cell repertoires in cytomegalovirus infection. One entry per CDR3 protein results from TCRdb running MiXCR on the reads. The sample has 630,000 or so distinct CDR3 sequences; 20% to 25% are singletons. The sample consisted of CD8+ T cells from PBMCs. These receptors were taken from a human donor in good health (CMV status not recorded). Some clones in this sample may be carry-over from other donors' samples. The CDR3 runs from the conserved cysteine through the conserved F or W. The D gene is left open where the match is weak. Expanded clones are given a class, and other clones once, few, many or no size at all.

TRBJ2-1,many,TRBV7-9,TRBD1,CASSKRQGARYNEQFF,TGTGCCAGCAGCAAGCGACAGGGGGCGCGATACAATGAGCAGTTCTTC
TRBJ2-5,-,TRBV11-2,-,CASADEGSQETQYF,TGTGCCAGCGCTGATGAGGGGTCCCAAGAGACCCAGTACTTC
TRBJ2-1,-,TRBV4-2,TRBD1,CASSHPDRGHEQFF,TGTGCCAGCAGCCATCCAGACAGGGGCCATGAGCAGTTCTTC
TRBJ2-6,-,TRBV11-2,-,CASSPRLGSGANVLTF,TGTGCCAGCAGCCCCAGGCTTGGCTCTGGGGCCAACGTCCTGACTTTC
TRBJ2-2,few,TRBV6-6,-,CASMNTGELFF,TGTGCCAGCATGAACACCGGGGAGCTGTTTTTT
TRBJ1-6,-,TRBV5-8,-,CASSFGRTNSPLHF,TGTGCCAGCAGCTTCGGAAGAACAAATTCACCCCTCCACTTT
TRBJ2-7,-,TRBV7-6,TRBD1,CASSWDRMGEQYF,TGTGCCAGCAGTTGGGACAGGATGGGCGAGCAGTACTTC
TRBJ2-5,many,TRBV6-5,-,CASSYSKGLQETQYF,TGTGCCAGCAGTTACTCGAAAGGACTACAGGAGACCCAGTACTTC
TRBJ2-7,many,TRBV7-2,TRBD1,CASSLTPGTGFNEQYF,TGTGCCAGCAGCTTAACCCCCGGGACAGGGTTCAACGAGCAGTACTTC
TRBJ1-1,-,TRBV7-6,-,CASSLETAGGEAFF,TGTGCCAGCAGCTTAGAGACCGCGGGGGGTGAAGCTTTCTTT
TRBJ2-1,few,TRBV7-4,-,CASSLAQGDEQFF,TGTGCCAGCAGCTTAGCCCAGGGAGACGAGCAGTTCTTC
TRBJ2-1,-,TRBV3-1,TRBD2,CASSPGGAGASPYNEQFF,TGTGCCAGCAGTCCCGGAGGAGCGGGAGCGTCGCCCTACAATGAGCAGTTCTTC
TRBJ2-5,-,TRBV6-5,-,CASRDKETQYF,TGTGCCAGCAGGGATAAAGAGACCCAGTACTTC
TRBJ2-1,few,TRBV20-1,TRBD2,CSATLAGGQIF,TGCAGTGCTACACTAGCGGGGGGGCAAATCTTC
TRBJ2-5,many,TRBV7-9,-,CASSLGQRETQYF,TGTGCCAGCAGCTTAGGACAGAGAGAGACCCAGTACTTC